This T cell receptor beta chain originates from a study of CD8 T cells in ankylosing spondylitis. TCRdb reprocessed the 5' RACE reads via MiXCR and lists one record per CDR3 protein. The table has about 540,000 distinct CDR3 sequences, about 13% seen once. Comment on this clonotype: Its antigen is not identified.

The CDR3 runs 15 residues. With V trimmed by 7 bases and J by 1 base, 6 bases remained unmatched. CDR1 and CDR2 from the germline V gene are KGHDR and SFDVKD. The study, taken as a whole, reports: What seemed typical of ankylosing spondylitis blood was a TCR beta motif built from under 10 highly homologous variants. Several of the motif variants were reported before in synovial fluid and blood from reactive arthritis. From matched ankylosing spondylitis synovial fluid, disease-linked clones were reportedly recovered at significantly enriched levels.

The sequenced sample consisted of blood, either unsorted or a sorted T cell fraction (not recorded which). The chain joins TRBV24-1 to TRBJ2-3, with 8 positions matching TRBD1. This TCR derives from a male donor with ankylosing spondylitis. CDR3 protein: CATRSTGAGTDTQYF. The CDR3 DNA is TGTGCCACCAGGTCGACAGGGGCTGGCACAGATACGCAGTATTTT.